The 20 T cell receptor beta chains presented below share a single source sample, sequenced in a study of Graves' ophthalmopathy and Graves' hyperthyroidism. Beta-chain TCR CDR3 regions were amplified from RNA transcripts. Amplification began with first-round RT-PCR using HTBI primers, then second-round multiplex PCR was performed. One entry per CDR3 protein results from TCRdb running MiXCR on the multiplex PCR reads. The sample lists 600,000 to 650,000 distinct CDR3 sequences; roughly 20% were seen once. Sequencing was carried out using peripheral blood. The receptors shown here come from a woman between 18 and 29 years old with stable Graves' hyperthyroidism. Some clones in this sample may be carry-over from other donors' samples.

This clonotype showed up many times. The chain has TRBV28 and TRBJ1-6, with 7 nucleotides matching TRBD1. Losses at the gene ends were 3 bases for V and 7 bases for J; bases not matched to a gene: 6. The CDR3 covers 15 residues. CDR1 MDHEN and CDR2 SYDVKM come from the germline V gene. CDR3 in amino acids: CASSLLQGQNSPLHF. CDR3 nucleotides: TGTGCCAGCAGTTTGCTACAGGGGCAGAATTCACCCCTCCACTTT.

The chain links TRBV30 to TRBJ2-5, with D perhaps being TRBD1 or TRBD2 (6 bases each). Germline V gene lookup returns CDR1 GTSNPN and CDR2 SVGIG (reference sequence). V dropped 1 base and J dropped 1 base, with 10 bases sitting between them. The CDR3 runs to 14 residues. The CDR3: CAWSAGGFQETQYF. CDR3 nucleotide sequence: TGTGCCTGGAGTGCCGGGGGCTTCCAAGAGACCCAGTACTTC.

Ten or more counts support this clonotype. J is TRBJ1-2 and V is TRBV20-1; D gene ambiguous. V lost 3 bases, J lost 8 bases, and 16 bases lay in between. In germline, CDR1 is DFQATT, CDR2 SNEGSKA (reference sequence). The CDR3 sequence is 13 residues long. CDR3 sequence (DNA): TGCAGTGCTAGTTACCGGGCTGCCATAGGCTACACCTTC. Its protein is CSASYRAAIGYTF.

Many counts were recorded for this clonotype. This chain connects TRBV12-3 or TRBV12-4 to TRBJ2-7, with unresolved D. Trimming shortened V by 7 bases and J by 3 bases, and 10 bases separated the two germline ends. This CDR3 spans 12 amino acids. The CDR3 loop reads CASKDSNYEQYF. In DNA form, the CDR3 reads TGTGCCAGCAAAGATAGTAACTACGAGCAGTACTTC.

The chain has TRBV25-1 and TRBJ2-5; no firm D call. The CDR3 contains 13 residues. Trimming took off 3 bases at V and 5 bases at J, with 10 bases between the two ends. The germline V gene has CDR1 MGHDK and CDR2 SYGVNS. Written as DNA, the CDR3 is TGTGCCAGCAGTGAGGACGTGGACGAGACCCAGTACTTC. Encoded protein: CASSEDVDETQYF.

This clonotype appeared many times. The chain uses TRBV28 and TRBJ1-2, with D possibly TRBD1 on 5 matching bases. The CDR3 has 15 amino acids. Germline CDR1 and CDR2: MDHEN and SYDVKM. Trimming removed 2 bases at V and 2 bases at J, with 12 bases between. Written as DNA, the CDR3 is TGTGCCAGCAGTTTACCGGGTGAGGGGAACTATGGCTACACCTTC. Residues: CASSLPGEGNYGYTF.

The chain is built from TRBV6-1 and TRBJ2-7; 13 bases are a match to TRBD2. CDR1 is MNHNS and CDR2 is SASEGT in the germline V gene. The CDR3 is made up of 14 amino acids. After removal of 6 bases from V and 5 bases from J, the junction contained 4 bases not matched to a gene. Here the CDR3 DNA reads TGTGCCAGCAGCACCGGACTAGCGGGAGACGAGCAGTACTTC. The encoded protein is CASSTGLAGDEQYF.

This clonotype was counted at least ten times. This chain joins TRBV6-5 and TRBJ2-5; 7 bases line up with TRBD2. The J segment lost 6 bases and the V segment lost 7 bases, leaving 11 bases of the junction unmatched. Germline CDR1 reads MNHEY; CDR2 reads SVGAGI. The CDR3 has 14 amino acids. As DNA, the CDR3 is TGTGCCAGCATTTTCACTAGCGCCCTTCAGACCCAGTACTTC. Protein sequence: CASIFTSALQTQYF.

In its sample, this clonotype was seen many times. The CDR3 reads CASSLYSGRAVETQYF. The CDR3, as DNA: TGTGCCAGCAGTTTATACAGCGGGAGGGCCGTGGAGACCCAGTACTTC. The chain links TRBV28 to TRBJ2-5; 10 bases fit TRBD2. Looked up from germline, CDR1 is MDHEN and CDR2 is SYDVKM. The V gene end was trimmed by 1 base and the J gene end by 5 bases; junction bases not matched to a gene: 7. The CDR3 consists of 16 residues. The complete variable domain, with remaining parts taken from reference TRBV28 and TRBJ2-5, reads DVKVTQSSRYLVKRTGEKVFLECVQDMDHENMFWYRQDPGLGLRLIYFSYDVKMKEKGDIPEGYSVSREKKERFSLILESASTNQTSMYLCASSLYSGRAVETQYFGPGTRLLVL.

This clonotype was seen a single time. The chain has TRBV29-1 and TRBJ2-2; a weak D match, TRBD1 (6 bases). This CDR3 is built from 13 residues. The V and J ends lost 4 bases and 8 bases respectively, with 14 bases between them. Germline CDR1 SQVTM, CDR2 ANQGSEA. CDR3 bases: TGCAGCGTTGTACAAGGGGGAGCGGGGGAGCTGTTTTTT. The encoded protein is CSVVQGGAGELFF.

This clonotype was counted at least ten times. The CDR3 loop is CASSLEFRSLQYF. The DNA of the CDR3 is TGTGCCAGCAGTTTAGAGTTCCGGAGTCTGCAGTACTTC. The chain employs TRBV12-3 or TRBV12-4 and TRBJ2-7; D not certain. The length of the CDR3 is 13 residues. Trimming left V 1 base short and J 9 bases short, with 13 bases between.

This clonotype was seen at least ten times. The CDR3 DNA sequence: TGTGCCAGCATATCAGGGAGTTCCTACGAGCAGTACTTC. Translating gives CASISGSSYEQYF. This chain links TRBV6-1 with TRBJ2-7, with D tentatively TRBD1 or TRBD2 (5 bases each). Trimming pared 7 bases from V and 1 base from J, leaving 11 bases between. The CDR3 is 13 residues long. Germline V gene lookup returns CDR1 MNHNS and CDR2 SASEGT.

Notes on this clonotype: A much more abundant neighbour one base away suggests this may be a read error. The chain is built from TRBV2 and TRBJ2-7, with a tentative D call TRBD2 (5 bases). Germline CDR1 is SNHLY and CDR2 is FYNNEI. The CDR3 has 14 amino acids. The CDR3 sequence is CASRWTQNSYELYF. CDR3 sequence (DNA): TGTGCCAGCAGGTGGACTCAGAACTCCTACGAGCTGTACTTC.

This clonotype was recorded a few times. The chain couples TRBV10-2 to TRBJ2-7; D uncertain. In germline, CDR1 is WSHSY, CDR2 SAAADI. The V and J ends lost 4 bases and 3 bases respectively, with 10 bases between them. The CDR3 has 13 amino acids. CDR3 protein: CASSGPDDYEQYF. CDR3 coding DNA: TGCGCCAGCAGTGGACCCGATGACTACGAGCAGTACTTC.

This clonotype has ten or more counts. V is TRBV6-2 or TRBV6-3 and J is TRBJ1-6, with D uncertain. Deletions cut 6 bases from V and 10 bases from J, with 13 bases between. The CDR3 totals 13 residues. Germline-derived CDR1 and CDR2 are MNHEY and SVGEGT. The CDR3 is CASRTGRESPLHF. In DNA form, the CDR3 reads TGTGCCAGCAGGACGGGGAGAGAGTCACCCCTCCACTTT.

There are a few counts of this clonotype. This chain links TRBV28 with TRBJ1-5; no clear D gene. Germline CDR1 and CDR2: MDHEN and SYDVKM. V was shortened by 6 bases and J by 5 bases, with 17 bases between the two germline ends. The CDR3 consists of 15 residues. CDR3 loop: CASSLPDIRDQPQHF. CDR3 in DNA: TGTGCCAGCAGCCTACCCGACATTAGAGATCAGCCCCAGCATTTT.

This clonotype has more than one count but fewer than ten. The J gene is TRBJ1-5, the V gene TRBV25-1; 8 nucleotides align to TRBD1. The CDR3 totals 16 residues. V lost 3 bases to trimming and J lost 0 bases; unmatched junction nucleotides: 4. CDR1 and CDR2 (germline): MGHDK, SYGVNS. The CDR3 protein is CASSDATGASNQPQHF. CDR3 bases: TGTGCCAGCAGTGATGCGACAGGGGCTAGCAATCAGCCCCAGCATTTT.

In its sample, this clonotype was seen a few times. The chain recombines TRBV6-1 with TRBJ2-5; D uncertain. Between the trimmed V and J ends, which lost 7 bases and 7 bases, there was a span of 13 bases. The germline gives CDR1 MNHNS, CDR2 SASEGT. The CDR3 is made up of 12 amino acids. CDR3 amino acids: CASNQTPRTQYF. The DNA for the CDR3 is TGTGCCAGCAACCAAACCCCGAGGACCCAGTACTTC.

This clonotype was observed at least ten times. The CDR3 DNA reads TGTGCCAGCAGTTCGGGACTAGCGGGGAAGTACGAGCAGTACTTC. It specifies CASSSGLAGKYEQYF. This chain connects TRBV28 to TRBJ2-7, with 13 nucleotides matching TRBD2. The trim removed 4 bases at V and 4 bases at J, leaving 4 bases unmatched. This CDR3 is built from 15 residues. Per germline, CDR1 MDHEN and CDR2 SYDVKM.

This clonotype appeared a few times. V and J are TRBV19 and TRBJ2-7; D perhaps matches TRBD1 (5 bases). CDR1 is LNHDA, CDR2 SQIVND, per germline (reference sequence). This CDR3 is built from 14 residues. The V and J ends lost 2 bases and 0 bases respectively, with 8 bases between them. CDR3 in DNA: TGTGCCAGTAGTATACAGGGTAGCTCCTACGAGCAGTACTTC. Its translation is CASSIQGSSYEQYF.